These 13 T cell receptor beta chains share one sample of origin, sequenced in a study of naive and memory T cell subsets. Both TRBC1 and TRBC2 were covered by a beta constant-region primer of two equimolar oligonucleotides. Ligated cDNA was amplified by four rounds of PCR with nested alpha and beta constant-region primers and SP2. TCRdb reprocessed the UMI-ligation and nested PCR reads via MiXCR and lists one record per CDR3 protein. The sample records some 110,000 distinct CDR3 sequences, approximately 37% being singletons. The source material was central memory CD4+ T cells from blood. The receptor source for this set is a human donor in good health.

This CDR3 reads CASSSDSYGYTF. The CDR3 coding sequence is TGTGCCAGCAGTTCGGACAGCTATGGCTACACCTTC. The rearrangement links TRBV28 to TRBJ1-2, with a possible D match to TRBD1 (6 bases). The CDR3 is 12 amino acids. Looked up from germline, CDR1 is MDHEN and CDR2 is SYDVKM. V dropped 4 bases and J dropped 4 bases, with 7 bases sitting between them.

The J gene is TRBJ2-1, the V gene TRBV6-2 or TRBV6-3, with D perhaps matching TRBD2 (6 bases). The CDR3 totals 13 residues. The V gene lost 7 bases and the J gene lost 9 bases, with 16 bases spanning the gap. Germline V gene sequence: CDR1 MNHEY, CDR2 SVGEGT. CDR3 DNA sequence: TGTGCCAGCACCCAGACTAGTGATAGTGAGCAGTTCTTC. Its translation: CASTQTSDSEQFF.

At least ten counts were recorded for this clonotype. This chain joins TRBV6-5 and TRBJ2-1; TRBD2 matches 7 bases. V gave up 2 bases and J gave up 0 bases; unmatched junction bases: 1. This CDR3 has 15 amino acids. The V gene's germline CDR1 is MNHEY and CDR2 SVGAGI. CDR3 bases: TGTGCCAGCAGTTACCGGGGGGTCTCCTACAATGAGCAGTTCTTC. Its translation is CASSYRGVSYNEQFF.

By sample fraction, this clonotype is medium-sized. The chain employs TRBV6-5 and TRBJ2-5, with 10 bases lining up with TRBD2. This CDR3 region has 14 residues. J was trimmed by 2 bases and V by 4 bases; bases with no gene match: 1. Germline loops: CDR1 MNHEY, CDR2 SVGAGI. The CDR3 here is CASSWTSGQETQYF. The CDR3 region has the DNA TGTGCCAGCAGTTGGACTAGCGGACAAGAGACCCAGTACTTC.

The V and J genes are TRBV12-3 or TRBV12-4 and TRBJ1-1, with D perhaps matching TRBD1 (6 bases). Trimming took off 5 bases at V and 5 bases at J, with 15 bases between the two ends. This CDR3 has 14 residues. This CDR3 is CASSLGTRVTEAFF. DNA of the CDR3: TGTGCCAGCAGTCTCGGGACACGTGTTACTGAAGCTTTCTTT.

This clonotype was seen more than once but under ten times. V gene TRBV20-1 combines with J gene TRBJ1-5, with D unclear. The CDR3 runs to 13 residues. Germline V gives CDR1 DFQATT, CDR2 SNEGSKA (reference sequence). The germline V and J ends were trimmed by 0 bases and 1 base, with 4 bases remaining between them. The CDR3 sequence: CSARDRSNQPQHF. CDR3 in DNA: TGCAGTGCTAGAGATCGGAGCAATCAGCCCCAGCATTTT.

This clonotype was seen ten or more times. The rearrangement uses TRBV7-2 and TRBJ2-3; the D is unclear. The CDR3 spans 12 residues. Germline CDR1 is SGHTA and CDR2 is FQGNSA. The V and J ends lost 2 bases and 6 bases respectively, with 6 bases between them. The chain's CDR3 is CASSLISDTQYF. The CDR3 nucleotides are TGTGCCAGCAGCTTAATCTCGGATACGCAGTATTTT. The full variable domain, completed using reference TRBV7-2 and TRBJ2-3, is GAGVSQSPSNKVTEKGKDVELRCDPISGHTALYWYRQSLGQGLEFLIYFQGNSAPDKSGLPSDRFSAERTGGSVSTLTIQRTQQEDSAVYLCASSLISDTQYFGPGTRLTVL.

V gene TRBV5-5 combines with J gene TRBJ2-3, with a weak D call TRBD1 (5 bases). V lost 1 base and J lost 3, with 9 bases in between. The CDR3 covers 14 residues. The germline gives CDR1 SGHKS, CDR2 YYEKEE (reference sequence). The CDR3 DNA reads TGTGCCAGCAGCTTGCAGGGAAAAACAGATACGCAGTATTTT. It is translated as CASSLQGKTDTQYF.

This clonotype was counted a single time. The rearrangement joins TRBV12-3 or TRBV12-4 to TRBJ1-2, with a weak D call TRBD1 (5 bases). V lost 7 bases and J lost 5, with 14 bases in between. The CDR3 covers 13 residues. DNA of the CDR3: TGTGCCAGCACCCCGGGGGGAACTTATGGCTACACCTTC. It translates to CASTPGGTYGYTF.

V is TRBV5-6 and J is TRBJ2-7; no reliable D call. Trimming pared 4 bases from V and 1 base from J, leaving 6 bases between. This CDR3 comprises 12 residues. The germline V gene encodes CDR1 SGHDT and CDR2 YYEEEE. The CDR3 loop reads CASSVFSYEQYF. The CDR3 region has the DNA TGTGCCAGCAGCGTCTTTTCCTACGAGCAGTACTTC.

The chain employs TRBV7-8 and TRBJ1-5, with unresolved D. The CDR3 is 14 residues long. Germline CDR1 and CDR2: SGHVS and FQNEAQ. Trimming shortened V by 0 bases and J by 2 bases, and 5 bases separated the two germline ends. The CDR3, as DNA: TGTGCCAGCAGCTTAGCGTTTGGCAATCAGCCCCAGCATTTT. It yields the protein CASSLAFGNQPQHF.

The genes are TRBV5-1 and TRBJ2-1; the D is unclear. Trimming stripped 0 bases from V and 6 bases from J, with 7 bases between. This CDR3 spans 13 amino acids. The germline V gene encodes CDR1 SGHRS and CDR2 YFSETQ. CDR3 loop: CASSLEESNEQFF. In DNA form, the CDR3 reads TGCGCCAGCAGCTTGGAGGAATCCAATGAGCAGTTCTTC.

The chain links TRBV19 to TRBJ2-3; D is perhaps TRBD1 or TRBD2 (5 bases each). The CDR3 consists of 15 residues. From germline, CDR1 is LNHDA and CDR2 SQIVND (reference sequence). V lost 3 bases and J lost 1, with 11 bases in between. The CDR3 sequence is CASSIEGRGTDTQYF. CDR3 DNA: TGTGCCAGTAGTATCGAGGGGAGAGGCACAGATACGCAGTATTTT.